These 5 T cell receptor beta chains were sequenced from one sample in a study of CD8 T cells in Susac syndrome. RNA amounts of roughly 0.5 to 1 ug underwent reverse transcription with random hexamers. TCRdb itself ran the immunoSEQ multiplex PCR reads through MiXCR, one entry per CDR3 protein. Of under 200,000 distinct CDR3 sequences in the sample, 92% were seen once. Sequencing input: CD4+ T cells from PBMCs. These receptors all come from a human donor in good health.

The rearrangement joins TRBV4-1 to TRBJ2-2; D ambiguous. From germline, CDR1 is MGHRA and CDR2 YSYEKL. The CDR3 spans 16 residues. V dropped 0 bases and J dropped 2 bases, with 10 bases sitting between them. In nucleotides, the CDR3 is TGCGCCAGCAGCCAAGATCCTGGGCTAAACACCGGGGAGCTGTTTTTT. Its translation is CASSQDPGLNTGELFF.

The V and J genes are TRBV6-2 or TRBV6-3 and TRBJ2-7, with 10 bases identical to TRBD2. The germline gives CDR1 MNHEY, CDR2 SVGEGT. V shed 6 bases, J shed 1 base, and the junction held 9 bases outside the gene matches. This CDR3 comprises 16 residues. The CDR3 region is CASSRQLAGVSYEQYF. Here the CDR3 DNA reads TGTGCCAGCAGCCGACAGCTAGCGGGGGTTTCCTACGAGCAGTACTTC.

The V and J genes are TRBV6-1 and TRBJ2-7, with TRBD2 as a possible D gene (7 bases). This CDR3 is built from 14 residues. The germline V gene encodes CDR1 MNHNS and CDR2 SASEGT. V lost 4 bases and J lost 5, with 15 bases in between. CDR3 region: CASSGGGSGDEQYF. CDR3 nucleotides: TGTGCCAGCAGTGGAGGGGGAAGCGGGGACGAGCAGTACTTC.

This sequence joins TRBV20-1 and TRBJ1-4; no firm D call. This CDR3 comprises 11 residues. V was pared by 2 bases and J by 9 bases, with 7 bases between. The V gene's germline CDR1 is DFQATT and CDR2 SNEGSKA (reference sequence). This CDR3 is CSARPVKKLFF. CDR3 nucleotides: TGCAGTGCTAGACCGGTGAAAAAACTGTTTTTT.

V usage is TRBV11-2 and J usage is TRBJ2-1; 8 positions match TRBD1. Per germline, CDR1 SGHAT and CDR2 FQNNGV. CDR3 length: 15 residues. Germline trimming cut 4 bases from V and 2 bases from J; bases unmatched to any gene: 4. CDR3 loop: CASSYGQGPYNEQFF. For the CDR3, the DNA is TGTGCCAGCAGCTACGGACAGGGCCCCTACAATGAGCAGTTCTTC.